One and the same sample provided the 17 T cell receptor beta chains below, sequenced in a study of shared clonotypes between healthy human individuals (TCRdb year 2020). For the CD8 naive samples, CD45RO-negative cells were positively selected for CCR7, yielding a CD45RA+CCR7+ population from which TemRA cells were excluded. Preparation of the library involved the immunoSEQ multiplex PCR assay. TCRdb carries this immuneACCESS record with in-frame sequences only. Its versions omit some clonotypes, under half of them owing to an unresolved V gene in the studies checked, with the rest unexplained. The sample yields roughly 600,000 clones; 95% to 98% were counted once. Less than 0.35% of the sample is held by the ten biggest clonotypes. Sequenced sample: naive CD8+ T cells sorted from blood. The cell subset or site label of this sample denotes: CD45RA+CCR7+. These receptors were obtained from a man aged 25-40 years in good health.

The rearrangement links TRBV5-1 to TRBJ2-7, with 12 nucleotides matching TRBD2. J lost 4 bases, V lost 2 bases, and 4 bases had no gene match. This CDR3 region has 15 residues. Germline V gene lookup returns CDR1 SGHRS and CDR2 YFSETQ. CDR3: CASSFSTSGRYEQYF. In nucleotides, the CDR3 is TGCGCCAGCAGCTTTTCCACTAGCGGGAGGTACGAGCAGTACTTC. Looking up the rest from reference TRBV5-1 and TRBJ2-7 gives the full variable domain: KAGVTQTPRYLIKTRGQQVTLSCSPISGHRSVSWYQQTPGQGLQFLFEYFSETQRNKGNFPGRFSGRQFSNSRSEMNVSTLELGDSALYLCASSFSTSGRYEQYFGPGTRLTVT.

The chain joins TRBV29-1 to TRBJ2-1, with D possibly being TRBD1 (6 bases). Germline V gene data show CDR1 as SQVTM and CDR2 as ANQGSEA. V lost 2 bases, J lost 5 bases, and 13 bases lay in between. The CDR3 is 14 amino acids. The CDR3 sequence is CSVELPGTHNEQFF. The CDR3 region has the DNA TGCAGCGTTGAATTACCGGGGACACACAATGAGCAGTTCTTC.

This chain uses TRBV5-1 with TRBJ2-7, with D possibly matching TRBD2 (6 bases). Trimming left V 0 bases short and J 3 bases short, with 10 bases between. Germline V gene data show CDR1 as SGHRS and CDR2 as YFSETQ. This CDR3 spans 14 amino acids. The CDR3 DNA reads TGCGCCAGCAGCTTGGGGTCGGGGGACTACGAGCAGTACTTC. It specifies CASSLGSGDYEQYF.

With respect to this clone: The sample holds other DNA sequences that translate to the same CDR3. The V call is TRBV9, the J call TRBJ2-3, with 12 bases matching TRBD2. The CDR3 has 16 amino acids. V shed 2 bases, J shed 0 bases, and the junction held 1 base outside the gene matches. The V gene's germline CDR1 is SGDLS and CDR2 YYNGEE. CDR3 nucleotides: TGTGCCAGCAGCGTCGGGACTAGCGGGAGCACAGATACGCAGTATTTT. It translates to CASSVGTSGSTDTQYF. The variable domain in full, completed from reference TRBV9 and TRBJ2-3, reads DSGVTQTPKHLITATGQRVTLRCSPRSGDLSVYWYQQSLDQGLQFLIQYYNGEERAKGNILERFSAQQFPDLHSELNLSSLELGDSALYFCASSVGTSGSTDTQYFGPGTRLTVL.

The V gene is TRBV28, the J gene TRBJ2-1; D is ambiguous. The V and J ends lost 1 base and 0 bases respectively, with 10 bases between them. The CDR3 sequence is 16 residues long. Germline lookup yields CDR1 MDHEN and CDR2 SYDVKM. The CDR3 protein is CASSLSGLSSYNEQFF. The CDR3 region has the DNA TGTGCCAGCAGTTTATCGGGCCTTAGCTCCTACAATGAGCAGTTCTTC.

This clone was detected only once. The chain recombines TRBV27 with TRBJ2-2; D not certain. Trimming stripped 7 bases from V and 5 bases from J, with 11 bases between. The CDR3 has 13 amino acids. The germline gives CDR1 MNHEY, CDR2 SMNVEV (reference sequence). The CDR3 nucleotides are TGTGCCAGCATATCAGGTTCAACCGGGGAGCTGTTTTTT. Its translation is CASISGSTGELFF.

The genes are TRBV6-5 and TRBJ2-5; 8 bases fit TRBD2. The CDR3 totals 15 residues. V lost 4 bases and J lost 4; bases outside the gene matches: 8. Germline assignment: CDR1 MNHEY and CDR2 SVGAGI. The DNA of the CDR3 is TGTGCCAGCAGTTTGAGCGGGAGTGGGCGAGAGACCCAGTACTTC. It encodes CASSLSGSGRETQYF.

The V and J genes are TRBV27 and TRBJ1-5; no firm D call. CDR1 is MNHEY and CDR2 is SMNVEV in the germline V gene (reference sequence). V was cut by 5 bases and J by 0 bases, with 8 bases left in between. CDR3 size: 14 residues. CDR3 amino acids: CASSDMDSNQPQHF. The DNA for the CDR3 is TGTGCCAGCAGTGACATGGATAGCAATCAGCCCCAGCATTTT.

The gene calls are TRBV10-3 and TRBJ2-5; TRBD2 agrees at 12 bases. V trimming: 2 bases; J trimming: 3 bases; junction bases outside the gene matches: 4. The CDR3 is 16 amino acids. Germline-derived CDR1 and CDR2 are ENHRY and SYGVKD. The CDR3 protein is CAISEPGLAGEETQYF. Here the CDR3 DNA reads TGTGCCATCAGTGAGCCGGGACTAGCGGGCGAAGAGACCCAGTACTTC.

J is TRBJ2-7 and V is TRBV7-9; no reliable D call. Trimming shortened V by 5 bases and J by 11 bases, and 19 bases separated the two germline ends. Per germline, CDR1 SEHNR and CDR2 FQNEAQ (reference sequence). The CDR3 has 13 amino acids. The CDR3 DNA is TGTGCCAGCAGCCCTCGTCGCCCATGGTCGAAGTACTTC. It yields the protein CASSPRRPWSKYF.

The V gene is TRBV7-9, the J gene TRBJ2-1; D is undetermined. The CDR3 spans 11 residues. Trimming pared 1 base from V and 10 bases from J, leaving 5 bases between. Germline V lookup: CDR1 SEHNR, CDR2 FQNEAQ (reference sequence). CDR3 DNA: TGTGCCAGCAGCTTAGGGCAGGAGCAGTTCTTC. Amino acids: CASSLGQEQFF.

V is TRBV28 and J is TRBJ1-2; D might be TRBD1 (6 bases). Between the trimmed V and J ends, which lost 6 bases and 6 bases, there was a span of 17 bases. CDR1 is MDHEN and CDR2 is SYDVKM in the germline V gene. CDR3 length: 14 residues. CDR3 DNA: TGTGCCAGCAGGACTACAGGGCCCTGGGATGGCTACACCTTC. This sequence encodes CASRTTGPWDGYTF.

This chain connects TRBV11-2 to TRBJ1-1; possibly TRBD1 for D (5 bases). V lost 2 bases and J 1 base, leaving 11 bases between the germline ends. Per the germline V gene, CDR1 is SGHAT and CDR2 is FQNNGV. This CDR3 spans 15 amino acids. The CDR3 here is CASSLWGGQNTEAFF. CDR3 nucleotide sequence: TGTGCCAGCAGCTTATGGGGCGGCCAGAACACTGAAGCTTTCTTT.

The V gene is TRBV30, the J gene TRBJ2-1; D remains unclear. Germline V gives CDR1 GTSNPN, CDR2 SVGIG (reference sequence). This CDR3 region has 12 residues. V shed 0 bases and J shed 10 bases, with 10 bases lying between them. CDR3 sequence: CAWSVWKEEQFF. CDR3 DNA: TGTGCCTGGAGTGTATGGAAGGAAGAGCAGTTCTTC. The variable domain in full, with the rest retrieved from reference TRBV30 and TRBJ2-1, is SQTIHQWPATLVQPVGSPLSLECTVEGTSNPNLYWYRQAAGRGLQLLFYSVGIGQISSEVPQNLSASRPQDRQFILSSKKLLLSDSGFYLCAWSVWKEEQFFGPGTRLTVL.

This clone came up a few times. The CDR3 loop reads CASSPAGLFPGDEQYF. In DNA, the CDR3 is TGTGCCAGCAGTCCTGCGGGACTATTTCCCGGTGACGAGCAGTACTTC. This chain joins TRBV27 and TRBJ2-7, with 7 bases fitting TRBD2. Germline CDR1 and CDR2: MNHEY and SMNVEV (reference sequence). Trimming took 5 bases from V and 5 from J; bases not matched to a gene: 15. CDR3 size: 16 residues.

V gene TRBV9 combines with J gene TRBJ2-1; D is unclear. CDR1 is SGDLS, CDR2 YYNGEE, per germline. The CDR3 has 11 residues. Trimming left V 3 bases short and J 10 bases short, with 8 bases between. DNA of the CDR3: TGTGCCAGCAGCGGCCCACGGGAGCAGTTCTTC. It yields the protein CASSGPREQFF. Looking up the rest from reference TRBV9 and TRBJ2-1 gives the full variable domain: DSGVTQTPKHLITATGQRVTLRCSPRSGDLSVYWYQQSLDQGLQFLIQYYNGEERAKGNILERFSAQQFPDLHSELNLSSLELGDSALYFCASSGPREQFFGPGTRLTVL.

The chain couples TRBV11-3 to TRBJ1-4; perhaps TRBD1 as D (6 bases). Trimming left V 1 base short and J 6 bases short, with 18 bases between. Looked up from germline, CDR1 is SGHNT and CDR2 is YENEEA. The CDR3 is made up of 17 amino acids. The CDR3 DNA reads as TGTGCCAGCAGCTTAGCGGTCAAACGGGACACCTATGAAAAACTGTTTTTT. Amino acids: CASSLAVKRDTYEKLFF.